The clone carrying this T cell receptor beta chain was picked up a small number of times. Its target is unknown. The sample comes from a study of beta chain features in type 1 diabetes. General study findings and limits: The study found moderately but significantly shorter TCRB CDR3s in all four CD4+ subsets of Type 1 diabetes patients.

Expressed TCRB transcripts were sequenced after all isolated RNA was converted to cDNA. Generated by immunoSEQ multiplex PCR, the TCRdb table keeps only in-frame clones and is missing some. This sample has some 900,000 clones, with roughly 15% found just once. Looked up from germline, CDR1 is SQVTM and CDR2 is ANQGSEA. The CDR3 covers 13 residues. Trimming took off 3 bases at V and 2 bases at J, with 5 bases between the two ends. Sampling consisted of one heparinised blood draw per donor, averaging roughly 110 mL. A CD45RO/CCR7/CD25/CD127/CD95/CD27 panel sorted naive, central memory, regulatory and stem cell-like memory CD4+ cells.

Specimen: naive CD4+ T cells from blood. This sequence joins TRBV29-1 and TRBJ2-6; no reliable D call. The clonotype was recovered from a woman younger than 30 in good health. CDR3 DNA: TGCAGCGTTGAGAAGGCTGGGGCCAACGTCCTGACTTTC. This sequence encodes CSVEKAGANVLTF.